The clone carrying this TCR beta chain was seen a handful of times. Run at survey level, the immunoSEQ assay was version v3.0. Sequencing aimed at roughly 40,000-55,000 T-cell genomes per sample. Here immunoSEQ multiplex PCR was the method, and the copy in TCRdb shows in-frame clones only, minus some. The sample has about 25,000 clones, almost 80% seen once. Germline assignment: CDR1 LNHDA and CDR2 SQIVND (reference sequence). V lost 5 bases, J lost 8 bases, and 12 bases lay in between. CDR3 length: 13 residues. This sample is part of a study of long-term antiretroviral therapy in people with HIV. The rearrangement uses TRBV19 and TRBJ1-4, with D maybe TRBD1 (5 bases). This clonotype originated in a man aged 25-40 years with HIV. This specimen consisted of unsorted PBMCs, obtained 2.1 years after starting antiretroviral therapy. DNA for the CDR3: TGTGCCAGTAGTGGGGGAGCCCCGGAAAAACTGTTTTTT. It encodes CASSGGAPEKLFF.